The TCR beta chain under discussion was sequenced for a study of T cell clonality in common variable immunodeficiency. General study points: In common variable immunodeficiency, TCR beta chains reportedly carried fewer deletions and N-nucleotide insertions.

Caucasian heritage predominated among both patients and controls. Replacement immunoglobulin had been given to every CVID subject for at least one year. No CVID subject was ill or on immunomodulatory drugs when sampled. The repertoire was sequenced with immunoSEQ multiplex PCR; TCRdb's copy has only in-frame clones and lacks some. The sample lists 30,000 to 40,000 clones, none appearing once, the ten largest making up roughly 6.7%. This clone has only a few counts. Antigen: not known. The read terminates 3 residues ahead of where the CDR3 ends, so the germline J gene completes it. J lost 4 bases, V lost 2 bases, and 9 bases had no gene match. This CDR3 comprises 16 residues. CDR1 DFQATT and CDR2 SNEGSKA come from the germline V gene (reference sequence).

The receptor comes from a human donor with common variable immunodeficiency. Sample: peripheral blood mononuclear cells. The rearrangement joins TRBV20-1 to TRBJ2-1; 9 nucleotides agree with TRBD1. CDR3 sequence reads: CSARSTDRGLYNEQFF. Incomplete CDR3 DNA: TGCAGTGCTAGATCCACCGACAGGGGGTTATACAATGAG.